The rows below give T cell receptor beta chains drawn from one sample of a study of response to subunit inactivated influenza vaccine. MiXCR, applied by TCRdb to the RT-PCR reads, yields one record per CDR3 protein. The data hold fewer than 750,000 distinct CDR3 sequences, with 12% to 15% observed a single time. Material: PBMCs from blood, obtained 12 days after vaccination. The receptors shown here come from a man aged 50-59 years who received an inactivated influenza vaccine. Each CDR3 is given with its conserved first and last residue. The D gene is left open where the match is weak. The listing skips clone size in some rows; elsewhere it reads once, few, many or a size class.

V,D,J,size,CDR3,DNA
TRBV12-3/TRBV12-4,-,TRBJ2-1,-,CASSLARFGNNEQFF,TGTGCCAGCAGTTTAGCGCGGTTTGGGAACAATGAGCAGTTCTTC
TRBV7-2,-,TRBJ1-5,-,CASSLGTPNQPQHF,TGTGCCAGCAGCTTAGGGACACCCAATCAGCCCCAGCATTTT
TRBV20-1,-,TRBJ2-5,few,CSARVSSETQYF,TGCAGTGCTAGAGTTTCCTCAGAGACCCAGTACTTC
TRBV18,TRBD2,TRBJ2-2,few,CASSPSGTSGTGELFF,TGTGCCAGCTCACCGTCCGGGACTAGTGGCACCGGGGAGCTGTTTTTT
TRBV6-5,-,TRBJ2-7,-,CASSYSVLGAYEQYF,TGTGCCAGCAGTTACTCGGTTTTGGGAGCCTACGAGCAGTACTTC
TRBV25-1,-,TRBJ2-7,-,CASSVRYEEQYF,TGTGCCAGCAGCGTCCGATACGAGGAGCAGTACTTC
TRBV4-3,TRBD2,TRBJ2-1,few,CASSRRPGLANPNEQFF,TGCGCCAGCAGCCGCCGACCGGGACTAGCGAATCCCAATGAGCAGTTCTTC
TRBV5-1,-,TRBJ2-5,few,CASSQAFRRTGETQYF,TGCGCCAGCAGCCAAGCCTTTCGACGCACGGGGGAGACCCAGTACTTC
TRBV4-3,-,TRBJ1-4,few,CASSQDKGDYEKLFF,TGCGCCAGCAGCCAAGATAAGGGGGATTATGAAAAACTGTTTTTT
TRBV5-1,-,TRBJ2-1,-,CASSLDVVNEQFF,TGCGCCAGCAGTCTGGATGTGGTGAATGAGCAGTTCTTC
TRBV4-2,TRBD2,TRBJ2-5,-,CASSPARGEEETQYF,TGTGCCAGCAGCCCCGCGCGGGGGGAGGAGGAGACCCAGTACTTC
TRBV7-2,-,TRBJ1-6,few,CASSLTGYGNSPLHF,TGTGCCAGCAGCTTAACAGGGTATGGGAATTCACCCCTCCACTTT
TRBV29-1,-,TRBJ2-7,many,CSVGSRDYEQYF,TGCAGCGTTGGAAGCAGAGACTACGAGCAGTACTTC
TRBV29-1,TRBD1,TRBJ2-2,-,CSVEGTGSTGELFF,TGCAGCGTTGAGGGGACAGGGAGCACCGGGGAGCTGTTTTTT
TRBV5-1,-,TRBJ2-7,many,CASSLDRYPYEQYF,TGCGCCAGCAGCTTGGATCGGTACCCCTACGAGCAGTACTTC
TRBV2,-,TRBJ2-5,few,CASRGGSFQETQYF,TGTGCCAGCAGAGGAGGAAGTTTCCAAGAGACCCAGTACTTC
TRBV6-1,TRBD1,TRBJ2-7,few,CASTEGTGDYEQYF,TGTGCCAGCACCGAAGGGACAGGGGACTACGAGCAGTACTTC
TRBV28,-,TRBJ1-2,-,CASSFGTLRGYTF,TGTGCCAGCAGCTTCGGGACACTCCGAGGCTACACCTTC
TRBV7-9,TRBD1,TRBJ2-2,-,CASSLDRHTGELFF,TGTGCCAGCAGCCTGGACAGGCACACCGGGGAGCTGTTTTTT
TRBV6-1,TRBD1,TRBJ1-1,few,CASSAAAGGRSTEAFF,TGTGCCAGCAGTGCAGCCGCAGGGGGCAGGAGCACTGAAGCTTTCTTT
TRBV27,TRBD2,TRBJ2-1,-,CASSLSKSGRAAEQFF,TGTGCCAGCAGTTTATCGAAGAGCGGGAGGGCAGCCGAGCAGTTCTTC
TRBV7-3,TRBD1,TRBJ2-1,few,CASSFPGQEINEQFF,TGTGCCAGCAGCTTTCCGGGACAGGAAATCAATGAGCAGTTCTTC
TRBV7-8,TRBD2,TRBJ2-5,-,CASSARASGRWETQYF,TGTGCCAGCAGCGCCCGGGCTAGCGGGAGATGGGAGACCCAGTACTTC
TRBV7-9,TRBD1,TRBJ2-3,-,CASNDRDRGYTQYF,TGTGCCAGCAACGACCGGGACAGGGGATATACGCAGTATTTT
TRBV5-1,-,TRBJ2-1,many,CASSRTLLYNEQFF,TGCGCCAGCAGCCGGACCCTACTCTACAATGAGCAGTTCTTC
TRBV5-1,TRBD2,TRBJ2-5,-,CASSRGLAGTAGETQYF,TGCGCCAGCAGCAGGGGACTAGCGGGTACCGCGGGAGAGACCCAGTACTTC
TRBV5-1,TRBD1,TRBJ2-1,few,CASTLLGDRGPYNEQFF,TGCGCCAGCACCTTACTTGGTGACAGGGGGCCTTACAATGAGCAGTTCTTC
TRBV3-1,TRBD2,TRBJ2-3,few,CASSLGAGETTDTQYF,TGTGCCAGCAGCCTAGGAGCGGGGGAGACCACAGATACGCAGTATTTT
TRBV7-2,-,TRBJ1-3,-,CASLNPTGNTIYF,TGTGCCAGCCTGAACCCGACGGGAAACACCATATATTTT
TRBV3-1,TRBD1,TRBJ2-7,-,CASSQGRTGLEQYF,TGTGCCAGCAGCCAAGGCCGGACAGGGCTCGAGCAGTACTTC
TRBV27,-,TRBJ2-2,few,CASSLQTSGGELFF,TGTGCCAGCAGTTTGCAGACTTCGGGCGGGGAGCTGTTTTTT
TRBV4-1,-,TRBJ2-2,few,CASSQDLPPVGELFF,TGCGCCAGCAGCCAAGATCTGCCACCCGTCGGGGAGCTGTTTTTT
TRBV6-2/TRBV6-3,-,TRBJ2-1,few,CASSTPFRGEEQFF,TGTGCCAGCAGTACCCCCTTTAGGGGGGAAGAGCAGTTCTTC
TRBV29-1,TRBD1,TRBJ2-7,few,CSVQGQGFFDEQYF,TGCAGCGTTCAGGGACAGGGTTTCTTCGACGAGCAGTACTTC
TRBV28,-,TRBJ2-7,-,CASRTTLYEQYF,TGTGCCAGCAGAACTACCCTATACGAGCAGTACTTC
TRBV20-1,-,TRBJ1-4,-,CSAGVEGRGGKLFF,TGCAGTGCGGGGGTCGAGGGTCGTGGGGGAAAACTGTTTTTT
TRBV7-9,TRBD1,TRBJ1-2,-,CASRQTGAAARGYTF,TGTGCCAGCAGACAGACAGGGGCCGCCGCGAGGGGCTACACCTTC
TRBV4-3,TRBD1,TRBJ1-2,few,CASSQEGTGRVGYTF,TGCGCCAGCAGCCAAGAAGGGACAGGGCGTGTTGGCTACACCTTC
TRBV20-1,-,TRBJ2-5,many,CSARDPGRWQFTEETQYF,TGCAGTGCTAGGGATCCGGGACGCTGGCAATTCACGGAAGAGACCCAGTACTTC
TRBV9,TRBD2,TRBJ2-3,few,CASSGDRGTSGRDTQYF,TGTGCCAGCAGCGGCGACAGGGGGACTAGCGGGAGGGATACGCAGTATTTT
TRBV20-1,-,TRBJ1-4,few,CSARGVRAGEKLFF,TGCAGTGCTAGAGGGGTTAGGGCCGGAGAAAAACTGTTTTTT
TRBV7-2,TRBD2,TRBJ2-1,few,CASSELAGVGNEQFF,TGTGCCAGCAGCGAACTAGCGGGAGTTGGCAATGAGCAGTTCTTC
TRBV6-5,TRBD1,TRBJ1-1,few,CASSYSTPDRGMNTEAFF,TGTGCCAGCAGTTACTCGACTCCTGACAGGGGCATGAACACTGAAGCTTTCTTT
TRBV28,TRBD1,TRBJ1-2,-,CASFPGQGTGYTF,TGTGCCAGCTTCCCTGGACAGGGGACTGGCTACACCTTC